The 27 T cell receptor beta chains below come from one sample, sequenced in a study of CD8+ T cells in alopecia areata. RNA extraction and reverse transcription yielded cDNA as sequencing template. Some clones are missing from TCRdb's copy, which holds only in-frame ones; the method was immunoSEQ multiplex PCR. Of roughly 60,000 clones listed, roughly 40% were seen once; the top ten hold just over 50%. The sequencing input was NKG2D-low CD8+ T cells sorted from blood. The receptors derive from a human donor with alopecia areata.

V gene TRBV29-1 combines with J gene TRBJ1-2; D call uncertain. The CDR3 spans 15 residues. Germline V gene sequence: CDR1 SQVTM, CDR2 ANQGSEA. The V end was cut by 5 bases, the J end by 0 bases, with 16 bases between. CDR3 residues: CSVPVKTDANYGYTF. The CDR3 coding sequence is TGCAGCGTTCCTGTCAAGACGGATGCTAACTATGGCTACACCTTC.

This clone was counted a few times. The rearrangement joins TRBV9 to TRBJ2-7, with D possibly being TRBD1 or TRBD2 (6 bases each). Between the trimmed V and J ends, which lost 0 bases and 5 bases, there was a span of 15 bases. Germline V gene sequence: CDR1 SGDLS, CDR2 YYNGEE. CDR3 size: 15 residues. CDR3 amino acids: CASSVEGGKSDEQYF. The CDR3 coding sequence is TGTGCCAGCAGCGTAGAGGGGGGCAAAAGCGACGAGCAGTACTTC.

V usage is TRBV7-9 and J usage is TRBJ2-7, with D perhaps TRBD1 (6 bases). Trimming removed 5 bases at V and 9 bases at J, with 23 bases between. There are 15 residues in the CDR3. Germline V gives CDR1 SEHNR, CDR2 FQNEAQ (reference sequence). This CDR3 is CASSPVQGQTSRQYF. The CDR3 DNA reads TGTGCCAGCAGCCCCGTACAGGGCCAAACGTCGCGGCAGTACTTC.

The chain carries TRBV27 and TRBJ2-2; 8 bases match TRBD1. Per germline, CDR1 MNHEY and CDR2 SMNVEV (reference sequence). V lost 4 bases, J lost 7 bases, and 5 bases stayed unmatched. This CDR3 is built from 14 residues. CDR3 amino acids: CASSYQGAIGELFF. Written as DNA, the CDR3 is TGTGCCAGCAGTTACCAGGGGGCGATCGGGGAGCTGTTTTTT.

CDR3 DNA sequence: TGTGCCAGCAGCCCGCTAGCGGGGAGCTCCTACGAGCAGTACTTC. It encodes CASSPLAGSSYEQYF. This sequence joins TRBV13 and TRBJ2-7; 9 bases agree with TRBD2. Unmatched junction bases numbered 5, after V lost 5 bases and J lost 0 bases. CDR1 is PRHDT, CDR2 FYEKMQ, per germline (reference sequence). The CDR3 is made up of 15 amino acids.

This chain uses TRBV19 with TRBJ2-5; 10 bases match TRBD1. V dropped 7 bases and J dropped 5; count of bases not matched to a gene: 4. There are 13 residues in the CDR3. Germline V gene sequence: CDR1 LNHDA, CDR2 SQIVND (reference sequence). The CDR3 is CASMGQGYETQYF. The CDR3 DNA sequence: TGTGCCAGTATGGGACAGGGGTATGAGACCCAGTACTTC.

This clone was seen only a few times. The chain employs TRBV28 and TRBJ2-5; D may match TRBD1 or TRBD2 (5 bases each). Germline V gives CDR1 MDHEN, CDR2 SYDVKM. The CDR3 extends over 16 amino acids. V gave up 5 bases and J gave up 1 base, with 17 bases separating them. CDR3 DNA: TGTGCCAGCAGTCCCCCCCTAGAGGGACCCCAAGAGACCCAGTACTTC. Encoded protein: CASSPPLEGPQETQYF.

Only a few counts were recorded for this clone. This chain connects TRBV21-1 to TRBJ1-2. TRBV21-1 is an annotated pseudogene. The CDR3 is made up of 13 amino acids. CDR3 coding DNA: TGTGCCAGCAGCAAAGCGCCGGGTTATGGCTACACCTTC. It is translated as CASSKAPGYGYTF.

This chain uses TRBV4-3 with TRBJ1-1; TRBD1 matches 7 bases. V shed 4 bases, J shed 1 base, and the junction held 6 bases outside the gene matches. Germline CDR1 and CDR2: LGHNA and YSLEER. The CDR3 is 15 residues long. CDR3 region: CASSLTGTANTEAFF. The DNA of the CDR3 is TGCGCCAGCAGCCTAACCGGGACAGCGAACACTGAAGCTTTCTTT.

This clone was picked up a small number of times. The chain has TRBV27 and TRBJ2-7; TRBD1 might be the D (6 bases). The germline gives CDR1 MNHEY, CDR2 SMNVEV (reference sequence). Trimming removed 6 bases at V and 2 bases at J, with 11 bases between. This CDR3 has 13 amino acids. The chain's CDR3 is CASSYREAYEQYF. The CDR3 nucleotides read TGTGCCAGCAGCTACAGGGAAGCCTACGAGCAGTACTTC.

This clone came up a few times. The J gene is TRBJ1-3, the V gene TRBV29-1; no reliable D call. V was pared by 3 bases and J by 4 bases, with 7 bases between. Per the germline V gene, CDR1 is SQVTM and CDR2 is ANQGSEA. The length of the CDR3 is 12 residues. This CDR3 reads CSVEFRGNTIYF. The CDR3, as DNA: TGCAGCGTTGAGTTCCGGGGAAACACCATATATTTT.

This clone was seen a few times. The J gene is TRBJ2-5, the V gene TRBV18; 8 bases fit TRBD1. Trimming took 1 base from V and 1 from J; bases not matched to a gene: 11. The germline CDR1 and CDR2 sequences are KGHSH and LQKENI. CDR3 length equals 18 residues. The CDR3 DNA sequence: TGTGCCAGCTCACCACTACTAAGGGACAGGACCTTCCAAGAGACCCAGTACTTC. It encodes CASSPLLRDRTFQETQYF.

The gene calls are TRBV9 and TRBJ2-7; no clear D gene. The CDR3 is made up of 16 amino acids. Germline values: CDR1 SGDLS, CDR2 YYNGEE. Trimming pared 0 bases from V and 3 bases from J, leaving 16 bases between. CDR3 in amino acids: CASSVAQDQPFYEQYF. The CDR3 DNA sequence: TGTGCCAGCAGCGTAGCTCAGGACCAACCTTTCTACGAGCAGTACTTC.

V and J are TRBV4-3 and TRBJ2-7; the D call may be TRBD1 or TRBD2 (5 bases each). Deletions cut 1 base from V and 3 bases from J, with 16 bases between. Per germline, CDR1 LGHNA and CDR2 YSLEER. There are 16 residues in the CDR3. CDR3 DNA sequence: TGCGCCAGCAGCCAAGGGATCCGGGACCGAGTCTACGAGCAGTACTTC. This translates into CASSQGIRDRVYEQYF.

The chain carries TRBV28 and TRBJ2-5; 11 positions match TRBD1. The CDR3 covers 15 residues. With 6 bases clipped from V and 4 bases from J, the junction kept 7 bases outside the gene matches. Germline V gene data show CDR1 as MDHEN and CDR2 as SYDVKM. The CDR3, as DNA: TGTGCCAGCAGCCCGGGACAGGGGGTACTAGAGACCCAGTACTTC. Translated: CASSPGQGVLETQYF.

The rearrangement uses TRBV29-1 and TRBJ1-2; 7 bases fit TRBD1. From germline, CDR1 is SQVTM and CDR2 ANQGSEA. Trimming cost V 5 bases and J 0 bases; bases outside gene matches: 24. The CDR3 has 20 amino acids. The CDR3: CSVPTLLFGRRGAANYGYTF. DNA of the CDR3: TGCAGCGTTCCAACTCTCCTGTTCGGTCGCAGGGGGGCTGCTAACTATGGCTACACCTTC.

The chain links TRBV5-1 to TRBJ1-1, with a weak D call TRBD1 (5 bases). This CDR3 has 13 amino acids. V lost 7 bases, J lost 3 bases, and 13 bases lay in between. Germline V gene sequence: CDR1 SGHRS, CDR2 YFSETQ. CDR3 DNA: TGCGCCAGCGGAAGTGGAGGGGACACTGAAGCTTTCTTT. Residues: CASGSGGDTEAFF.

This chain uses TRBV23-1 with TRBJ2-7; 10 bases fit TRBD1. TRBV23-1 is an ORF, with its function uncertain. The CDR3 spans 14 residues. The V segment lost 3 bases and the J segment 6 bases; nucleotides outside the gene matches: 5. CDR3 DNA sequence: TGCGCCAGCAGTCACCGTCGGACAGGGGGCGAGCAGTACTTC. Translating gives CASSHRRTGGEQYF.

This chain uses TRBV5-1 with TRBJ2-1, with a weak D call TRBD2 (6 bases). Per the germline V gene, CDR1 is SGHRS and CDR2 is YFSETQ. The CDR3 is made up of 15 amino acids. V shed 0 bases and J shed 7 bases, with 14 bases lying between them. CDR3 in amino acids: CASSLEGLPGNEQFF. Written as DNA, the CDR3 is TGCGCCAGCAGCTTGGAGGGACTGCCAGGGAATGAGCAGTTCTTC. The full variable domain, rest sourced from reference TRBV5-1 and TRBJ2-1, is KAGVTQTPRYLIKTRGQQVTLSCSPISGHRSVSWYQQTPGQGLQFLFEYFSETQRNKGNFPGRFSGRQFSNSRSEMNVSTLELGDSALYLCASSLEGLPGNEQFFGPGTRLTVL.

V gene TRBV12-5 combines with J gene TRBJ2-5; D perhaps matches TRBD1 (6 bases). CDR3 length equals 13 residues. Per the germline V gene, CDR1 is LGHNT and CDR2 is FRNRAP. V lost 8 bases, J lost 0 bases, and 10 bases lay in between. The CDR3 DNA reads TGTGCTAGTAAGGGGGACAACCAAGAGACCCAGTACTTC. Encoded protein: CASKGDNQETQYF.

The rearrangement joins TRBV27 to TRBJ2-5; TRBD2 might be the D (7 bases). Germline V lookup: CDR1 MNHEY, CDR2 SMNVEV (reference sequence). Trimming left V 5 bases short and J 5 bases short, with 15 bases between. The CDR3 has 14 residues. The CDR3 region is CASSHLRGAETQYF. DNA of the CDR3: TGTGCCAGCAGTCACCTCCGGGGGGCGGAGACCCAGTACTTC.

The chain couples TRBV4-1 to TRBJ1-1; D gene unclear. V was trimmed by 4 bases and J by 6 bases, leaving 15 bases between them. CDR1 and CDR2 (germline): MGHRA, YSYEKL. This CDR3 is built from 14 residues. This chain's CDR3 is CASSLEQAGPEAFF. The CDR3 DNA reads TGCGCCAGCAGCCTCGAGCAGGCTGGGCCTGAAGCTTTCTTT.

The chain is built from TRBV4-3 and TRBJ1-1, with D unclear. V lost 0 bases, J lost 11 bases, and 10 bases lay in between. The CDR3 sequence is 12 residues long. Per germline, CDR1 LGHNA and CDR2 YSLEER. For the CDR3, the DNA is TGCGCCAGCAGCCAAGATTACGCGTCGGCTTTCTTT. Translated: CASSQDYASAFF.

The gene calls are TRBV7-2 and TRBJ2-5; 10 positions match TRBD2. V gave up 1 base and J gave up 1 base; unmatched junction bases: 9. CDR3 length: 18 residues. Per germline, CDR1 SGHTA and CDR2 FQGNSA. The CDR3, as DNA: TGTGCCAGCAGCTTAGGAATCGCGCTAGCGGGGGTCCAAGAGACCCAGTACTTC. This codes for CASSLGIALAGVQETQYF.

The chain recombines TRBV5-1 with TRBJ2-1; 9 bases match TRBD1. V gave up 0 bases and J gave up 4 bases; unmatched junction bases: 2. Germline V gene lookup returns CDR1 SGHRS and CDR2 YFSETQ. This CDR3 is built from 15 residues. The CDR3 spells CASSLGTGEYNEQFF. The CDR3 coding sequence is TGCGCCAGCAGCTTGGGGACAGGGGAATACAATGAGCAGTTCTTC. Complete variable domain (other parts from reference TRBV5-1 and TRBJ2-1): KAGVTQTPRYLIKTRGQQVTLSCSPISGHRSVSWYQQTPGQGLQFLFEYFSETQRNKGNFPGRFSGRQFSNSRSEMNVSTLELGDSALYLCASSLGTGEYNEQFFGPGTRLTVL.

Written as DNA, the CDR3 is TGCGCCAGCAGCCATGAGGGAACTTCTGGGGCCAACGTCCTGACTTTC. Translating it yields CASSHEGTSGANVLTF. V is TRBV4-3 and J is TRBJ2-6, with D maybe TRBD2 (5 bases). V lost 3 bases to trimming and J lost 1 base, with 10 bases between them. Germline V gives CDR1 LGHNA, CDR2 YSLEER. This CDR3 has 16 amino acids.

The rearrangement uses TRBV7-9 and TRBJ1-5; 8 bases agree with TRBD1. The germline CDR1 and CDR2 sequences are SEHNR and FQNEAQ (reference sequence). The V gene end was trimmed by 4 bases and the J gene end by 5 bases; junction bases not matched to a gene: 10. The length of the CDR3 is 16 residues. For the CDR3, the DNA is TGTGCCAGCAGCTCGGCGGGACAGGAATTCGATCAGCCCCAGCATTTT. As protein: CASSSAGQEFDQPQHF.